These 24 T cell receptor beta chains were sequenced from one sample in a study of shared clonotypes between healthy human individuals. Data came from immunoSEQ multiplex PCR; TCRdb stores just in-frame clones and leaves some out. The table lists over 1.5 million clones, approximately 98% of them singletons. The sequencing input was naive CD4+ T cells sorted from blood. The subset is: CD45RA+ positively selected. The receptors were sampled from a man younger than 40 in good health.

V and J are TRBV2 and TRBJ1-4; D remains ambiguous. The V gene's germline CDR1 is SNHLY and CDR2 FYNNEI. Trimming removed 0 bases from V and 10 bases from J, with 9 bases in between. The CDR3 runs 13 residues. The CDR3 DNA reads TGTGCCAGCAGTGAAGCGTTCCCCGGAAAACTGTTTTTT. This gives the protein CASSEAFPGKLFF.

The chain recombines TRBV2 with TRBJ1-5; D not certain. This CDR3 region has 15 residues. With 4 bases removed from V and 5 bases from J, the gap between germline ends came to 15 bases. Germline V gene data show CDR1 as SNHLY and CDR2 as FYNNEI. The CDR3 DNA reads as TGTGCCAGCAGTGGTTGGGGAAAATCGGATCAGCCCCAGCATTTT. Protein product: CASSGWGKSDQPQHF. The entire variable domain, with the rest obtained from reference TRBV2 and TRBJ1-5, is as follows: EPEVTQTPSHQVTQMGQEVILRCVPISNHLYFYWYRQILGQKVEFLVSFYNNEISEKSEIFDDQFSVERPDGSNFTLKIRSTKLEDSAMYFCASSGWGKSDQPQHFGDGTRLSIL.

This clone was picked up one time. This chain links TRBV19 with TRBJ2-7, with 14 bases lining up with TRBD2. The CDR3 covers 13 residues. From germline, CDR1 is LNHDA and CDR2 SQIVND (reference sequence). The trim removed 10 bases at V and 7 bases at J, leaving 6 bases unmatched. The CDR3 spells CATLGTSGGEQYF. The CDR3 DNA reads TGTGCCACCCTCGGGACTAGCGGGGGTGAGCAGTACTTC.

V and J are TRBV9 and TRBJ2-1; TRBD2 aligns across 7 bases. The CDR3 has 16 residues. Trimming took 2 bases from V and 2 from J; bases not matched to a gene: 7. Germline CDR1 SGDLS, CDR2 YYNGEE. For the CDR3, the DNA is TGTGCCAGCAGCGTCGTTAGCGGGCGCACCTACAATGAGCAGTTCTTC. The encoded protein is CASSVVSGRTYNEQFF.

The genes are TRBV27 and TRBJ2-7; 9 nucleotides line up with TRBD2. After removal of 3 bases from V and 4 bases from J, the junction contained 7 bases not matched to a gene. From germline, CDR1 is MNHEY and CDR2 SMNVEV (reference sequence). This CDR3 is 15 amino acids long. The CDR3 is CASSLASGVEYEQYF. For the CDR3, the DNA is TGTGCCAGCAGTTTGGCTAGCGGGGTGGAATACGAGCAGTACTTC.

The J gene is TRBJ2-2, the V gene TRBV2; D is unresolved. CDR1 is SNHLY and CDR2 is FYNNEI in the germline V gene. V was shortened by 7 bases and J by 4 bases, with 13 bases between the two germline ends. CDR3 size: 14 residues. The CDR3 protein is CASNEELSTGELFF. As DNA, the CDR3 is TGTGCCAGCAACGAGGAGCTCTCCACCGGGGAGCTGTTTTTT.

The chain has TRBV18 and TRBJ1-1; TRBD1 might be the D (5 bases). The germline V gene encodes CDR1 KGHSH and CDR2 LQKENI. The CDR3 spans 15 residues. V lost 0 bases and J 1 base, leaving 9 bases between the germline ends. The CDR3 here is CASSPPGPENTEAFF. The DNA for the CDR3 is TGTGCCAGCTCACCACCGGGACCGGAGAACACTGAAGCTTTCTTT.

The J gene is TRBJ2-3, the V gene TRBV2; D not resolved. CDR1 is SNHLY, CDR2 FYNNEI, per germline. The CDR3 runs to 13 residues. Trimming removed 7 bases from V and 2 bases from J, with 10 bases in between. This chain's CDR3 is CASTVDSTDTQYF. The DNA for the CDR3 is TGTGCCAGCACGGTCGACTCCACAGATACGCAGTATTTT. Based on the CDR3 plus reference TRBV2 and TRBJ2-3, the full variable domain is EPEVTQTPSHQVTQMGQEVILRCVPISNHLYFYWYRQILGQKVEFLVSFYNNEISEKSEIFDDQFSVERPDGSNFTLKIRSTKLEDSAMYFCASTVDSTDTQYFGPGTRLTVL.

The chain couples TRBV6-6 to TRBJ2-7; D not certain. The V gene lost 0 bases and the J gene lost 3 bases, with 15 bases spanning the gap. CDR1 and CDR2 (germline): MNHNY, SVGAGI (reference sequence). The CDR3 covers 16 residues. The CDR3 loop is CASSYSATLSSYEQYF. As DNA, the CDR3 is TGTGCCAGCAGTTACTCGGCGACTTTGAGCAGCTACGAGCAGTACTTC.

V usage is TRBV18 and J usage is TRBJ1-3; D is uncertain. The CDR3 length is 17 residues. The germline V gene has CDR1 KGHSH and CDR2 LQKENI. The V end lost 3 bases, the J end lost 0 bases, and 15 bases lay between the germline ends. This CDR3 is CASSPASGVRSGNTIYF. The DNA for the CDR3 is TGTGCCAGCTCACCCGCCTCCGGAGTCCGCTCTGGAAACACCATATATTTT. The variable domain in full, completed from reference TRBV18 and TRBJ1-3, reads NAGVMQNPRHLVRRRGQEARLRCSPMKGHSHVYWYRQLPEEGLKFMVYLQKENIIDESGMPKERFSAEFPKEGPSILRIQQVVRGDSAAYFCASSPASGVRSGNTIYFGEGSWLTVV.

The V call is TRBV11-2, the J call TRBJ2-1; D is perhaps TRBD1 or TRBD2 (6 bases each). This CDR3 is 14 amino acids long. Germline V gene data show CDR1 as SGHAT and CDR2 as FQNNGV. V was clipped by 2 bases and J by 10 bases, with 15 bases between them. The CDR3 protein is CASSLIRLGGEQFF. As DNA, the CDR3 is TGTGCCAGCAGCTTAATACGCTTGGGGGGCGAGCAGTTCTTC.

The chain uses TRBV27 and TRBJ1-1; 9 bases agree with TRBD1. The CDR3 totals 14 residues. Germline CDR1 and CDR2: MNHEY and SMNVEV (reference sequence). Unmatched junction bases numbered 8, after V lost 7 bases and J lost 5 bases. The CDR3 DNA sequence: TGTGCCAGCACCCACAGGGGGCGCGAAACTGAAGCTTTCTTT. This gives the protein CASTHRGRETEAFF.

The CDR3 here is CASSYLQGLNQPQHF. The CDR3 nucleotides are TGTGCCAGTAGTTATTTACAGGGGCTTAATCAGCCCCAGCATTTT. The V and J genes are TRBV19 and TRBJ1-5; 7 bases agree with TRBD1. Trimming cost V 5 bases and J 4 bases; bases outside gene matches: 8. Germline V gene data show CDR1 as LNHDA and CDR2 as SQIVND (reference sequence). The CDR3 is 15 amino acids.

The chain joins TRBV6-1 to TRBJ1-4, with D maybe TRBD1 (5 bases). Germline V gives CDR1 MNHNS, CDR2 SASEGT. The CDR3 loop spans 14 amino acids. The V and J ends lost 5 bases and 8 bases respectively, with 15 bases between them. The CDR3 sequence: CASSRRQSSEKLFF. The CDR3 nucleotides are TGTGCCAGCAGTCGGAGACAGTCCTCAGAAAAACTGTTTTTT.

The chain employs TRBV13 and TRBJ1-2; D remains unclear. Germline V gives CDR1 PRHDT, CDR2 FYEKMQ (reference sequence). Trimming took off 3 bases at V and 8 bases at J, with 10 bases between the two ends. The CDR3 length is 12 residues. The CDR3 sequence is CASSFLSGGYTF. The CDR3 nucleotides are TGTGCCAGCAGCTTCTTGTCCGGGGGCTACACCTTC.

This chain connects TRBV2 to TRBJ2-5; 7 bases align to TRBD2. The CDR3 loop spans 15 amino acids. In germline, CDR1 is SNHLY, CDR2 FYNNEI. Losses at the gene ends were 10 bases for V and 5 bases for J; bases not matched to a gene: 16. The CDR3 protein is CATKIGRASVETQYF. As DNA, the CDR3 is TGTGCCACCAAGATTGGGAGGGCCTCAGTTGAGACCCAGTACTTC.

This clone was detected only once. The chain carries TRBV11-3 and TRBJ2-2, with D possibly being TRBD1 or TRBD2 (5 bases each). Trimming shortened V by 1 base and J by 1 base, and 13 bases separated the two germline ends. CDR1 and CDR2 from the germline V gene are SGHNT and YENEEA. The CDR3 spans 17 residues. The CDR3 DNA follows: TGTGCCAGCAGCTTAGGGATTTGGGGGAAGAACACCGGGGAGCTGTTTTTT. Its protein is CASSLGIWGKNTGELFF.

CDR3 amino acids: CASSSTGGPSYEQYF. In nucleotides, the CDR3 is TGTGCCAGCAGTTCTACAGGGGGCCCTTCCTACGAGCAGTACTTC. The genes are TRBV6-5 and TRBJ2-7, with 9 bases lining up with TRBD1. With 4 bases clipped from V and 1 base from J, the junction kept 5 bases outside the gene matches. Germline CDR1 MNHEY, CDR2 SVGAGI. The CDR3 runs to 15 residues.

V is TRBV7-3 and J is TRBJ2-2, with 14 bases aligning to TRBD2. This CDR3 has 17 amino acids. Per the germline V gene, CDR1 is SGHTA and CDR2 is FQGTGA. V shed 6 bases, J shed 7 bases, and the junction held 10 bases outside the gene matches. The CDR3 nucleotides are TGTGCCAGCAGGGTCCGGGGGACTAGCGGGAGCGGCGGGGAGCTGTTTTTT. This sequence encodes CASRVRGTSGSGGELFF.

A note on this clone: An end of the junction differs from the germline gene, which may be a read error. The chain links TRBV5-1 to TRBJ2-5, with 7 bases aligning to TRBD2. The CDR3 length is 16 residues. In germline, CDR1 is SGHRS, CDR2 YFSETQ. CDR3 nucleotide sequence: TGCGCCAGCAGTTTGGTGGGGCGGGGGATGGAAGAGACCCAGTACTTC. It codes for CASSLVGRGMEETQYF.

The V and J genes are TRBV15 and TRBJ2-7, with 9 bases identical to TRBD2. In germline, CDR1 is LNHNV, CDR2 YYDKDF (reference sequence). The CDR3 is made up of 16 amino acids. Losses at the gene ends were 1 base for V and 3 bases for J; bases not matched to a gene: 7. The CDR3 coding sequence is TGTGCCACCAGCAGAGTGGCTAGCGGGACCATCTACGAGCAGTACTTC. This codes for CATSRVASGTIYEQYF. The whole variable domain, remainder taken from reference TRBV15 and TRBJ2-7, is DAMVIQNPRYQVTQFGKPVTLSCSQTLNHNVMYWYQQKSSQAPKLLFHYYDKDFNNEADTPDNFQSRRPNTSFCFLDIRSPGLGDTAMYLCATSRVASGTIYEQYFGPGTRLTVT.

V is TRBV19 and J is TRBJ2-2; tentatively, D is TRBD1 (5 bases). This CDR3 comprises 15 residues. From germline, CDR1 is LNHDA and CDR2 SQIVND (reference sequence). The V end was cut by 6 bases, the J end by 6 bases, with 17 bases between. This chain's CDR3 is CASRYSIGVSGELFF. CDR3 DNA: TGTGCCAGTAGGTACAGTATAGGGGTTTCCGGGGAGCTGTTTTTT.

The chain carries TRBV19 and TRBJ1-2; 9 nucleotides agree with TRBD1. The germline V gene encodes CDR1 LNHDA and CDR2 SQIVND (reference sequence). The CDR3 has 17 residues. Unmatched junction bases numbered 17, after V lost 4 bases and J lost 8 bases. The CDR3 DNA follows: TGTGCCAGTAGTAGAGAATTACCGGGACAGGGCATCCGGGGCTACACCTTC. Translation gives CASSRELPGQGIRGYTF.

V is TRBV7-9 and J is TRBJ1-2; D not certain. The ends were cut back, 4 bases at V and 0 bases at J, with 6 bases in the middle. Per germline, CDR1 SEHNR and CDR2 FQNEAQ (reference sequence). The CDR3 is 13 residues long. Here the CDR3 DNA reads TGTGCCAGCAGCTCTCGGTCTAACTATGGCTACACCTTC. Residues: CASSSRSNYGYTF.